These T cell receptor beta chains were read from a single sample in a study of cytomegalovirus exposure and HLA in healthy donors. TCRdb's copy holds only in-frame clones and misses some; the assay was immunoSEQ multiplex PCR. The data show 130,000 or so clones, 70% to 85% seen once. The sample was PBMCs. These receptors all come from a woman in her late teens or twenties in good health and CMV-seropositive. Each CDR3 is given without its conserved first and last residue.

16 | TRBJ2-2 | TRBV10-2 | ASSLLLTSGGRSGELF
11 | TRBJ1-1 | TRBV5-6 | ASSSPGTREAF
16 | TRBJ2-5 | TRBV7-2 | ASSPGLAGGPYQETQY
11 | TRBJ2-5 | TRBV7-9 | ASSFGLQETQY
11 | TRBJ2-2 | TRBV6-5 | ASRTVSTGELF
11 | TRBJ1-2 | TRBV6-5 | ASSRGTDYGYT
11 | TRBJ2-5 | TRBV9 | ASSPSGGEAQY
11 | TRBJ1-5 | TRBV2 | ASTWDINQPQH
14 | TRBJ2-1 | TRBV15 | ATSSKTGTGGDEQF
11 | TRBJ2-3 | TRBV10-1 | ASSRTGEDTQY
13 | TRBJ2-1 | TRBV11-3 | ASSLGGVGYNEQF
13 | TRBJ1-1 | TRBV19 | ATSRRGGENTEAF
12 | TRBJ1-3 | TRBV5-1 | ASSLELFGNTIY
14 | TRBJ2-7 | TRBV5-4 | ASSQGGAYGTYEQY
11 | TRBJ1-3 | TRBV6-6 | ASSWEDGNTIY
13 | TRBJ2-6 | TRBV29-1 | SVGPRRSGANVLT
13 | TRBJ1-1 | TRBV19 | ASSPRQGLNTEAF
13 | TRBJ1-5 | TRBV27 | ASSSGTGPHQPQH
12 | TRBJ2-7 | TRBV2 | ASMGLAGALEQY
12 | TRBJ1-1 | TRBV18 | ASSQQGPNTEAF
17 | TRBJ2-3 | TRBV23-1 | ASSQPRLAGETSTDTQY
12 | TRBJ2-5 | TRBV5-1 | ASNEGLFRETQY
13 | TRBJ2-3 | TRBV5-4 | ASSLAGGLGDTQY
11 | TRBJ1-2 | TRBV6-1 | ASAKTGHYGYT
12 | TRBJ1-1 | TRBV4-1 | ASSLEQGNTEAF
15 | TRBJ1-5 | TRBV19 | ASSPVRDGLANQPQH
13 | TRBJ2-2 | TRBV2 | ASVRDRAYTGELF
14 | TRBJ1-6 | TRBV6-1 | ASSAHTGSPNSPLH
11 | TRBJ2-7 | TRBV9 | ASSVGMSYEQY
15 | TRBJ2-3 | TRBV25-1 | ASSAGPERGGTDTQY
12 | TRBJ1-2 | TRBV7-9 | ASSLDTGQVGYT
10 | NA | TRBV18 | ASSETRYEQY
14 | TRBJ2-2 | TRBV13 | ASSSTGSPGTGELF
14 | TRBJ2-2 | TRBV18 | ASSPDMAAHTGELF
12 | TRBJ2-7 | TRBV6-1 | ASSDRGGPYEQY
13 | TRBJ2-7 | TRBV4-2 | ASSQEPAGSYEQY
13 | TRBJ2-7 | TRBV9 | ASSPYRGSTYEQY
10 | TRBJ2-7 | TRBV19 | ASSKPGGEQY
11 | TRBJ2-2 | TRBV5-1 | ASSFRDTGELF
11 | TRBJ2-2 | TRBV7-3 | ASSPQGTGELF
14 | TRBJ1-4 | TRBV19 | ASSKTETGGTEKLF
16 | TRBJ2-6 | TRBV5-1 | ASSLAGTSGAGANVLT
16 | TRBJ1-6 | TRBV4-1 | ASSQRPPGTESNSPLH
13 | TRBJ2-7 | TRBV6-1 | ASSDRDSRTYEQY
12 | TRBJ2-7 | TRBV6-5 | ASSYSSGEEEQY
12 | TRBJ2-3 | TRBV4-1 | ASSPQGSTDTQY
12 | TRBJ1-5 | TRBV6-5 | ASSVQGLGQPQH
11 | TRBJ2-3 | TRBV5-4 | ASSRGGTDTQY
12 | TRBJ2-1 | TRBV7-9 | ASSTSRGLNEQF
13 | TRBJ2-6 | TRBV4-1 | ASSPPGDGANVLT
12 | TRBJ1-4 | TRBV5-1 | ASSPDRGREKLF
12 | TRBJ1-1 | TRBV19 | ASSPDRVLTEAF